The T cell receptor beta chain described here comes from a study of tumor-infiltrating lymphocytes in primary liver carcinoma. The wider study: Tumors measured roughly 4 to 10 cm and were stage T1-T3 N0M0.

Regarding the study as a whole: For tumor-adjacent and tumor-blood pairs, overlap was less than that seen for tumor region pairs.

Using a constant-region primer together with ProtoScript II reverse transcriptase, TCR beta cDNA was made from approximately 500 ng of total RNA. Generation of the TCR beta libraries relied on three nested multiplex PCR rounds using slightly modified ARM-PCR. For 10 cycles apiece, the opening two PCR rounds ran with TRBV1-TRBV30 forward primers and a C-beta reverse primer. TCRdb fed the multiplex PCR reads into MiXCR, producing one record per CDR3 protein. Of roughly 120,000 distinct CDR3 sequences in the sample, about 68% were seen once. As for this clonotype: Its antigen is as yet unknown.

Without any cell sorting, about 18-31 mg of bulk tissue yielded co-extracted RNA and DNA. Over 75% of the cells were viable tumor cells in every tumor sample. The CDR3 has 16 residues. Germline assignment: CDR1 MNHEY and CDR2 SVGEGT. Trimming removed 9 bases at V and 3 bases at J, with 21 bases between. V and J are TRBV6-2 or TRBV6-3 and TRBJ2-1; D call uncertain. The sample consisted of liver tumor tissue from sampling region 1. Subset reported: tumor region T1, superior pole. This TCR was recovered from a woman in her fifties or sixties with primary liver carcinoma and hepatitis B virus infection. The CDR3, as DNA: TGTGCCAGTAAAACTTCGGTGAACATCCGCTACAATGAGCAGTTCTTC. Its translation is CASKTSVNIRYNEQFF.